One and the same sample provided the 10 T cell receptor beta chains below, sequenced in a study of OX40 agonist ivuxolimab in advanced cancers. Repertoires were generated with immunoSEQ multiplex PCR, while TCRdb's copy carries only in-frame clones and drops some. The sample has around 58,000 clones; 84% are singletons. The specimen was CD4+ or CD8+ T cells sorted from blood, collected in a trial of the OX40 agonist ivuxolimab. All receptors derive from an adult with an advanced solid tumor such as melanoma, head and neck, liver or kidney cancer.

The rearrangement joins TRBV5-4 to TRBJ1-2, with 8 bases matching TRBD1. Germline V gene lookup returns CDR1 SGHNT and CDR2 YYREEE (reference sequence). The CDR3 consists of 15 residues. V was clipped by 4 bases and J by 10 bases; unmatched bases: 15. In DNA form, the CDR3 reads TGTGCCAGCAGCGGGAGGGGGCCGGGACAGGCCATCTACACCTTC. It encodes CASSGRGPGQAIYTF.

This clone appeared once. V and J are TRBV9 and TRBJ2-5, with TRBD2 identical over 7 bases. Germline values: CDR1 SGDLS, CDR2 YYNGEE. This CDR3 comprises 16 residues. J gave up 5 bases and V 2 bases, and 12 bases lay outside the gene matches. The CDR3 DNA is TGTGCCAGCAGCGTGTCCGGGGGGAGGGCCCGGGAGACCCAGTACTTC. Encoded protein: CASSVSGGRARETQYF.

The V call is TRBV6-1, the J call TRBJ2-3, with D possibly being TRBD1 (6 bases). Germline V CDR1 and CDR2: MNHNS, SASEGT. CDR3 length equals 14 residues. V lost 10 bases to trimming and J lost 0 bases, with 14 bases between them. For the CDR3, the DNA is TGTGCCACAAGACAGGTTTCTAGCACAGATACGCAGTATTTT. Amino acid sequence: CATRQVSSTDTQYF.

V and J are TRBV4-3 and TRBJ1-2; D ambiguous. The germline V and J ends were trimmed by 0 bases and 6 bases, with 17 bases remaining between them. CDR3 length equals 16 residues. CDR1 and CDR2 (germline): LGHNA, YSLEER. The CDR3 DNA follows: TGCGCCAGCAGCCAAGATATCCAGGCGCCCCTTGATGGCTACACCTTC. Its translation: CASSQDIQAPLDGYTF.

DNA of the CDR3: TGTGCCAGCAGTTTATACAGGGGGAAGGACACTGAAGCTTTCTTT. Translated: CASSLYRGKDTEAFF. V and J are TRBV6-5 and TRBJ1-1; 8 bases line up with TRBD1. Germline values: CDR1 MNHEY, CDR2 SVGAGI. V lost 4 bases and J lost 3; bases outside the gene matches: 7. The CDR3 consists of 15 residues.

The chain joins TRBV5-4 to TRBJ2-4, with TRBD2 identical over 10 bases. Germline lookup yields CDR1 SGHNT and CDR2 YYREEE (reference sequence). The CDR3 spans 15 residues. V shed 2 bases, J shed 5 bases, and the junction held 4 bases outside the gene matches. The CDR3 nucleotides are TGTGCCAGCAGCTTAGCGGGGGGGAACCAAAACATTCAGTACTTC. Protein: CASSLAGGNQNIQYF.

The CDR3, as DNA: TGCGCCAGCAGCGAAACAGGGGCTAGGGGTACTGAAGCTTTCTTT. It encodes CASSETGARGTEAFF. The chain has TRBV5-1 and TRBJ1-1; 7 bases are a match to TRBD1. The V gene's germline CDR1 is SGHRS and CDR2 YFSETQ. The trim removed 4 bases at V and 5 bases at J, leaving 11 bases unmatched. This CDR3 spans 15 amino acids.

The CDR3, as DNA: TGTGCCAGCAGCTTGGGACTTCGGGGGGGGCCGGTCGAGACCCAGTACTTC. It yields the protein CASSLGLRGGPVETQYF. The chain carries TRBV5-4 and TRBJ2-5, with 8 bases matching TRBD2. V was clipped by 0 bases and J by 5 bases; unmatched bases: 12. The CDR3 covers 17 residues. The germline V gene encodes CDR1 SGHNT and CDR2 YYREEE (reference sequence).

V usage is TRBV30 and J usage is TRBJ1-2; D possibly corresponds to TRBD1 (5 bases). The CDR3 contains 16 residues. The V gene lost 4 bases and the J gene lost 1 base, with 19 bases spanning the gap. CDR1 is GTSNPN, CDR2 SVGIG, per germline (reference sequence). The CDR3: CAWTRQTVPVNYGYTF. The DNA of the CDR3 is TGTGCCTGGACCAGACAGACCGTACCTGTTAACTATGGCTACACCTTC.

The rearrangement links TRBV10-1 to TRBJ2-1, with D tentatively TRBD1 (5 bases). CDR1 and CDR2 (germline): WNHNN, SYGVQD (reference sequence). CDR3 length equals 13 residues. The germline V and J ends were trimmed by 2 bases and 7 bases, with 9 bases remaining between them. CDR3 sequence (DNA): TGCGCCAGCAGTGAGGGGGCGGAAAATGAGCAGTTCTTC. Residues: CASSEGAENEQFF.